This T cell receptor beta chain emerged from a study of T-cell memory formation after mild COVID-19. A single record per CDR3 protein comes from TCRdb applying MiXCR to the 5' RACE reads. The sample records around 390,000 distinct CDR3 sequences, about 16% being singletons. This clonotype was observed a few times. Its antigen remains unknown. The study's findings and limits: Contracting CD4+ clones were located mainly in CM and EM, and CD8+ clones in EMRA. Still unconfirmed is whether the second-wave clones peaking on day 37 recognized SARS-CoV-2.

V gave up 3 bases and J gave up 4 bases; unmatched junction bases: 5. The CDR3 spans 14 residues. Germline V lookup: CDR1 SEHNR, CDR2 FQNEAQ (reference sequence). J is TRBJ1-1 and V is TRBV7-9, with TRBD1 matching 7 bases. The sequenced material came from PBMCs or a T cell subset sorted from them (not recorded which). This sequence was found in a man in his late teens or twenties who had mild COVID-19 (a few samples of this study predate the infection). Cell type and time point are not known. Here the CDR3 reads CASSLTGQGTEAFF. As DNA, the CDR3 is TGTGCCAGCAGCTTGACAGGGCAGGGCACTGAAGCTTTCTTT.